This TCR beta chain was recovered during a study of cytomegalovirus exposure and HLA in healthy donors. With 60 Vbeta and 13 Jbeta primers, the PCR was carried out. The repertoire was sequenced with immunoSEQ multiplex PCR; TCRdb's copy has only in-frame clones and lacks some. The repertoire includes 150,000 to 200,000 clones, about 80% of them detected once, and roughly 9.7% sits in the top ten. Germline V gene data show CDR1 as MNHEY and CDR2 as SMNVEV (reference sequence). The CDR3 is 15 residues long. V was pared by 5 bases and J by 3 bases, with 15 bases between. This sequence joins TRBV27 and TRBJ2-3; D ambiguous. Sequencing was performed on PBMCs. This TCR was sampled from a man aged 18-30 years in good health and CMV-seropositive. This CDR3 is CASSLNPPGTDTQYF. DNA of the CDR3: TGTGCCAGCAGTCTAAACCCCCCAGGAACAGATACGCAGTATTTT.